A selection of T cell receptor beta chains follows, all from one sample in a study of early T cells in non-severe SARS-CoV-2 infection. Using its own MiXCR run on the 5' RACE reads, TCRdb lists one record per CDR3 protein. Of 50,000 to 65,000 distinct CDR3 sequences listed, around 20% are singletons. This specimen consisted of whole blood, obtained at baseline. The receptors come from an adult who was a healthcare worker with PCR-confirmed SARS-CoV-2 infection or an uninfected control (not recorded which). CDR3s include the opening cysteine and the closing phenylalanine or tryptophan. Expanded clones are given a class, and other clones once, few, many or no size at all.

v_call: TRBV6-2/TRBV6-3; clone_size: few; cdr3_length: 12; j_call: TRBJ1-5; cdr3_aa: CASRPGNQPQHF
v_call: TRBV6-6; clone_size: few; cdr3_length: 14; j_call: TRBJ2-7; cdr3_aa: CASRSRQEIYEQYF
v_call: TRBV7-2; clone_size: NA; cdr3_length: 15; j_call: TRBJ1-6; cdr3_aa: CASSPVVGGNSPLHF
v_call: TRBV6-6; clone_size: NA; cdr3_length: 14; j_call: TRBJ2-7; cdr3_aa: CASSYSAGAYEQYF
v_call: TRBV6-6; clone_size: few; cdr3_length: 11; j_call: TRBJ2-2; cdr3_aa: CASSSTGELFF
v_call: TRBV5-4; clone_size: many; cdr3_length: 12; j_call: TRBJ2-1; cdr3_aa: CASRRWGDRNLF
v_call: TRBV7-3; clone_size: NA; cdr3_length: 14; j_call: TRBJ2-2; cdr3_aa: CASSSDGNTGELFF
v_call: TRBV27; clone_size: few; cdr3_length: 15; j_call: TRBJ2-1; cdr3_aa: CASSLGGATINEQFF
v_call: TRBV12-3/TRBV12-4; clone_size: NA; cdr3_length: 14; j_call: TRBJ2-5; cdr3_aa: CASSPGGSQETQYF
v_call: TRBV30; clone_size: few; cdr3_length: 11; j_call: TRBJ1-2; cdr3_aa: CAWGPDRVPTF
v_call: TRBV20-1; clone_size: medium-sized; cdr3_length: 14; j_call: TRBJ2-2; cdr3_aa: CSAQPGQGTGELFF
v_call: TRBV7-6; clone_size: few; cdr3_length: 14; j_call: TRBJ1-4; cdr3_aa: CARGHRRPNEKLFF
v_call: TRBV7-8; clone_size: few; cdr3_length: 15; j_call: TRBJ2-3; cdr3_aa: CASSTGDRTWDTQYF
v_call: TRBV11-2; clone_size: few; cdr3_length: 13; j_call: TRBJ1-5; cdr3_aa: CASSFASHQPQHF
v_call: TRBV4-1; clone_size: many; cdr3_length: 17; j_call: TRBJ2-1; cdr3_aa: CASSPPPDWSSYNEQFF
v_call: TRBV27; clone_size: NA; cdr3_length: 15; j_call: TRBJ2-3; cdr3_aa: CASSLTHPSTDTQYF
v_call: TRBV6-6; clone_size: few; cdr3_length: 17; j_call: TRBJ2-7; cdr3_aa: CASSYSSGGGPSYEQYF
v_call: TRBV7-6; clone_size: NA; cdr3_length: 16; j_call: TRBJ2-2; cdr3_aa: CASSQSRDRVNGELFF
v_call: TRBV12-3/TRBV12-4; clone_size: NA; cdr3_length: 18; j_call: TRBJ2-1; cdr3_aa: CASSLAQLSGAFYNEQFF
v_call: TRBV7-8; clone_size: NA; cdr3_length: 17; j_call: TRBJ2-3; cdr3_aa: CASSPPTSGAALGAQYF
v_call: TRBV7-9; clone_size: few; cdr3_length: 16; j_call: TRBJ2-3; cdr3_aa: CASSLNSGGAGDTQYF
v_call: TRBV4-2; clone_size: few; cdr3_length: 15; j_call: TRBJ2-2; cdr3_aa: CASSPGGGTTGELFF
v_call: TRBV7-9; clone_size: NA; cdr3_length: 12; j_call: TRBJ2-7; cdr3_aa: CASSFYGPEQYF
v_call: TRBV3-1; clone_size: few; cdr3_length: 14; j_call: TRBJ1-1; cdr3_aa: CASSHGQLNTEAFF
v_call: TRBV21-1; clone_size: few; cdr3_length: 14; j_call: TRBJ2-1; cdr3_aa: CASSPPGRKNEQFF
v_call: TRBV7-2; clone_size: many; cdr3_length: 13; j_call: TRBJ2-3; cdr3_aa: CASSLGRTDTQYF
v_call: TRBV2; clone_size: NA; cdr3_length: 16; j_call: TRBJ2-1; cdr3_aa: CASSDPLAGMINEQFF
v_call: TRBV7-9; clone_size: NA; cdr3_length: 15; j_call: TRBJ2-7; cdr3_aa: CASSLAGVPLYEQYF
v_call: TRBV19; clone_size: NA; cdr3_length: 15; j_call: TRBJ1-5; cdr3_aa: CASSIVAQGQGPQHF
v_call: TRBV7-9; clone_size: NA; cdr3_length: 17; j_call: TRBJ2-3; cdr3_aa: CASSFRKATGRTDTQYF
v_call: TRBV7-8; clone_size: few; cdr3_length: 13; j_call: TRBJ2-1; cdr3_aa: CASSSSSYNEQFF
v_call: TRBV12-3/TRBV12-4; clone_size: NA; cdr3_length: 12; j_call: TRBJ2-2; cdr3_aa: CASSPQTGELFF
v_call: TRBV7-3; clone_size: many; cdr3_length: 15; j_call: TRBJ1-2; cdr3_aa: CASSPRTGLSYGYTF
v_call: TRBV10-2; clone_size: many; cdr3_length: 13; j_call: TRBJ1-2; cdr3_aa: CASTSRQNYGYTF
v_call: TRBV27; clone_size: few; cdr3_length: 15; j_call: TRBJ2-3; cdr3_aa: CASSLKPQGATTQYF
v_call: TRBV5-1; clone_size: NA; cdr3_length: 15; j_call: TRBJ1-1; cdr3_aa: CASSWSGRGDTEAFF
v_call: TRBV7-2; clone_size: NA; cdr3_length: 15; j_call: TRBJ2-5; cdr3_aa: CASSSPGLAKETQYF
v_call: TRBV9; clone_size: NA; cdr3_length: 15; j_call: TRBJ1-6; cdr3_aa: CASSTSPIYNSPLHF
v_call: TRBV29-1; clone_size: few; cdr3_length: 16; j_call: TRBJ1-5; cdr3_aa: CSVVQDRHQPTQPQHF
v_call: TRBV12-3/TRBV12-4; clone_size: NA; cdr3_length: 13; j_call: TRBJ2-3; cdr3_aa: CASSSGDRDTQYF
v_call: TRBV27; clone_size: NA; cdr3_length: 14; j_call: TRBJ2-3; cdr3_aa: CASSSRGVTDTQYF
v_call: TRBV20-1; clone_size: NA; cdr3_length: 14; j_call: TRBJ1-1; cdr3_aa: CSARGGQGLSEAFF